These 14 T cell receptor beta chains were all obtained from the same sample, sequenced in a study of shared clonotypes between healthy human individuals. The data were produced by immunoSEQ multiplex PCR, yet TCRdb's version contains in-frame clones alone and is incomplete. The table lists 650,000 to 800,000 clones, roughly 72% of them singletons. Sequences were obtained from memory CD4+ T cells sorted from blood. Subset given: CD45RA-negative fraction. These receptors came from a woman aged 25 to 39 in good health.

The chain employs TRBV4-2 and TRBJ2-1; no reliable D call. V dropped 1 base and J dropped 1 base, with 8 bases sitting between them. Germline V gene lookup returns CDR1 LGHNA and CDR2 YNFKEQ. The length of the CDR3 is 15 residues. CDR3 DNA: TGTGCCAGCAGCCAAGTAGTAGCTTCCTACAATGAGCAGTTCTTC. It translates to CASSQVVASYNEQFF.

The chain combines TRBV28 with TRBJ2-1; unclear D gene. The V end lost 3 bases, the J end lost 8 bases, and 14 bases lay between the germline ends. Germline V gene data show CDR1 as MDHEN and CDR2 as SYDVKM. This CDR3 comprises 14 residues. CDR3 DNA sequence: TGTGCCAGCAGTTTCGCACCAGGCGAGGATGAGCAGTTCTTC. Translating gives CASSFAPGEDEQFF.

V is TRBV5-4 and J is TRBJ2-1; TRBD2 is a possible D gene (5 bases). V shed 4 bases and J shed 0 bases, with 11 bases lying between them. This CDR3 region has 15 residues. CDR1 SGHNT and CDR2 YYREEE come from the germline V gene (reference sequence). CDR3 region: CASSRKTSSYNEQFF. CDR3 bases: TGTGCCAGCAGCCGGAAAACTAGCTCCTACAATGAGCAGTTCTTC.

CDR3 DNA sequence: TGCGCCAGCAGCCAACCCGGGAGGAAAGATCAGCCCCAGCATTTT. Encoded protein: CASSQPGRKDQPQHF. The V and J genes are TRBV4-1 and TRBJ1-5; no clear D. V lost 2 bases, J lost 5 bases, and 13 bases lay in between. Germline V gene data show CDR1 as MGHRA and CDR2 as YSYEKL. The CDR3 sequence is 15 residues long.

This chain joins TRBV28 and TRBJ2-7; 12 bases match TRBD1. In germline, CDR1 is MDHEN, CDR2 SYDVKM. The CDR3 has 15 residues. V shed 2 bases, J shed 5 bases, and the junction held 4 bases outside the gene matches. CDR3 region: CASSLGGTGGHEQYF. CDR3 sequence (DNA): TGTGCCAGCAGTTTAGGGGGGACAGGGGGCCACGAGCAGTACTTC. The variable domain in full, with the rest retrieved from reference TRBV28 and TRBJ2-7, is DVKVTQSSRYLVKRTGEKVFLECVQDMDHENMFWYRQDPGLGLRLIYFSYDVKMKEKGDIPEGYSVSREKKERFSLILESASTNQTSMYLCASSLGGTGGHEQYFGPGTRLTVT.

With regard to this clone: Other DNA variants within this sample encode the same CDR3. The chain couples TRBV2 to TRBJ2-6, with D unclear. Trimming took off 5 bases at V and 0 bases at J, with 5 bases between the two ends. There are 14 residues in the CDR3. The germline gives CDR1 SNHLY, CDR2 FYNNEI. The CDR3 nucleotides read TGTGCCAGCAGTAGAAGCTCTGGGGCCAACGTCCTGACTTTC. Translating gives CASSRSSGANVLTF.

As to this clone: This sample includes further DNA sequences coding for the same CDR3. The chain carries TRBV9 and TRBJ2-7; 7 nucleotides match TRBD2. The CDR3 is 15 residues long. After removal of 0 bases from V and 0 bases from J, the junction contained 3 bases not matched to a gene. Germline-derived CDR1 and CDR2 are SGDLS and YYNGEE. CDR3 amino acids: CASSVGLAASYEQYF. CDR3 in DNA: TGTGCCAGCAGCGTAGGTCTAGCGGCCTCCTACGAGCAGTACTTC.

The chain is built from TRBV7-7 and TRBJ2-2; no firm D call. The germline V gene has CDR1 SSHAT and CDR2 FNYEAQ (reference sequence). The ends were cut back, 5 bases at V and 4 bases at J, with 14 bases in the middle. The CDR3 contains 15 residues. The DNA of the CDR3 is TGTGCCAGCAGCCACATCGGCTCTCGCACCGGGGAGCTGTTTTTT. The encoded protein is CASSHIGSRTGELFF.

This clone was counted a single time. The DNA for the CDR3 is TGCGCCAGCAGCTTGGGACTAGCGGAAAACACCGGGGAGCTGTTTTTT. Protein sequence: CASSLGLAENTGELFF. The chain is built from TRBV5-1 and TRBJ2-2; 9 nucleotides line up with TRBD2. Per the germline V gene, CDR1 is SGHRS and CDR2 is YFSETQ. J lost 2 bases, V lost 0 bases, and 2 bases had no gene match. This CDR3 is built from 16 residues.

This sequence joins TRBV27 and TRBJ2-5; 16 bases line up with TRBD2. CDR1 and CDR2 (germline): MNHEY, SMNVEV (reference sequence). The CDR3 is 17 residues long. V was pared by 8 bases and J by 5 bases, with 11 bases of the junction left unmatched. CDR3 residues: CASGPAKGLAGGETQYF. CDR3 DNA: TGTGCCAGCGGGCCCGCTAAGGGACTAGCGGGAGGGGAGACCCAGTACTTC.

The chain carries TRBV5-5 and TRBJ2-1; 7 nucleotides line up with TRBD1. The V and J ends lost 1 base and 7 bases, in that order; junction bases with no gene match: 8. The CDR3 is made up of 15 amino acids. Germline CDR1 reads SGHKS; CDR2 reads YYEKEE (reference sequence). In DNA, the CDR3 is TGTGCCAGCAGCTTGTCGGGACAGAGAGGAAATGAGCAGTTCTTC. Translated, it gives CASSLSGQRGNEQFF.

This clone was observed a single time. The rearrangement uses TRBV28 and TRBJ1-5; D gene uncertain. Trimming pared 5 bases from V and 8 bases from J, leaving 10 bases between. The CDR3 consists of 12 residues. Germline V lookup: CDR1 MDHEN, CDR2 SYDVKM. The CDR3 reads CASSRPVEPQHF. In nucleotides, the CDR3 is TGTGCCAGCAGTAGACCCGTGGAGCCCCAGCATTTT. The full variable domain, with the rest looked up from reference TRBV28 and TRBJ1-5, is DVKVTQSSRYLVKRTGEKVFLECVQDMDHENMFWYRQDPGLGLRLIYFSYDVKMKEKGDIPEGYSVSREKKERFSLILESASTNQTSMYLCASSRPVEPQHFGDGTRLSIL.

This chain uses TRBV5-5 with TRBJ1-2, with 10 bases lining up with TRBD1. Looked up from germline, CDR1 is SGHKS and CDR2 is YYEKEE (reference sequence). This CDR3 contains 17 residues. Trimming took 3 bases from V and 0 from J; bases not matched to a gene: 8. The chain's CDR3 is CASSWRSGQGSNYGYTF. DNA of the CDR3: TGTGCCAGCAGCTGGCGGTCGGGACAGGGGTCTAACTATGGCTACACCTTC.

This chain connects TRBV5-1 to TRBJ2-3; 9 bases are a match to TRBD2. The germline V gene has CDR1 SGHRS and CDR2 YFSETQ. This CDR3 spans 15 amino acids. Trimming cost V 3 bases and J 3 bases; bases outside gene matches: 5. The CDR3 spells CASSSPGLATDTQYF. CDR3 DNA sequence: TGCGCCAGCAGCTCACCGGGACTAGCAACAGATACGCAGTATTTT. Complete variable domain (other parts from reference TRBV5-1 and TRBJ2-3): KAGVTQTPRYLIKTRGQQVTLSCSPISGHRSVSWYQQTPGQGLQFLFEYFSETQRNKGNFPGRFSGRQFSNSRSEMNVSTLELGDSALYLCASSSPGLATDTQYFGPGTRLTVL.